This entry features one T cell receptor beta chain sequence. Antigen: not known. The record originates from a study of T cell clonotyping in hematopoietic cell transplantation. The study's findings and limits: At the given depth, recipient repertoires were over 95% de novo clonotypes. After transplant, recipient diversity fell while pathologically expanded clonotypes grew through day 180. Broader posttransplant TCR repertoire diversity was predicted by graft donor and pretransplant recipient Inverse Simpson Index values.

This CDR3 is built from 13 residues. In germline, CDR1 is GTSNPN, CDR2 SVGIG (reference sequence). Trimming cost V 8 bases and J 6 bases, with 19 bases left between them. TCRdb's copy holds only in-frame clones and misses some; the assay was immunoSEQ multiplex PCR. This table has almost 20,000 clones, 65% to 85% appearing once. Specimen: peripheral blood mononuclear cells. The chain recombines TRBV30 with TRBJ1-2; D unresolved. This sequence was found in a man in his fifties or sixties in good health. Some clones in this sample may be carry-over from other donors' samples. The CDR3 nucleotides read TGTGCCGGAAGGGTTTGGGATCGGAATGGCTACACCTTC. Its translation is CAGRVWDRNGYTF.